This entry is about one T cell receptor beta chain. TCRdb derives one entry per CDR3 protein from the 5' RACE reads, leaving out DNA. The sample has 150,000 to 170,000 distinct CDR3 sequences. This sample is part of a study of T cells expressing NK-cell markers. The CDR3 is 14 amino acids. Germline CDR1 and CDR2: SGHVS and FNYEAQ. The material sequenced was blood T cells: a sorted CD56 or NKG2C T cell subset, CD4+ or CD8+ T cells, or bulk PBMC T cells (not recorded which). This TCR was recovered from a woman between 50 and 59 years old in good health. The V gene is TRBV7-6, the J gene TRBJ1-5; TCRdb reports TRBD1, a call that lacks DNA to check it against. Here the CDR3 reads CASSYGAGDQPQHF.